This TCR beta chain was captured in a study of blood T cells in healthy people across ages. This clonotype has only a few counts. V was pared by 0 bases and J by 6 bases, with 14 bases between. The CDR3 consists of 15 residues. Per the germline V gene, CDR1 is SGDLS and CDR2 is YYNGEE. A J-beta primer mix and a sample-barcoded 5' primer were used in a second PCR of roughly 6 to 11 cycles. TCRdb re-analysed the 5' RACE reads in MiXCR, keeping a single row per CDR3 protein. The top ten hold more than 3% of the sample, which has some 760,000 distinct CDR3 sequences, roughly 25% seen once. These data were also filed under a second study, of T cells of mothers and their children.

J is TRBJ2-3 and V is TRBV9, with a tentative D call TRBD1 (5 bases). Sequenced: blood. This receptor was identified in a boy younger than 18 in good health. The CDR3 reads CASSVDRQSRDTQYF. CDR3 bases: TGTGCCAGCAGCGTAGACAGGCAATCTAGGGATACGCAGTATTTT.